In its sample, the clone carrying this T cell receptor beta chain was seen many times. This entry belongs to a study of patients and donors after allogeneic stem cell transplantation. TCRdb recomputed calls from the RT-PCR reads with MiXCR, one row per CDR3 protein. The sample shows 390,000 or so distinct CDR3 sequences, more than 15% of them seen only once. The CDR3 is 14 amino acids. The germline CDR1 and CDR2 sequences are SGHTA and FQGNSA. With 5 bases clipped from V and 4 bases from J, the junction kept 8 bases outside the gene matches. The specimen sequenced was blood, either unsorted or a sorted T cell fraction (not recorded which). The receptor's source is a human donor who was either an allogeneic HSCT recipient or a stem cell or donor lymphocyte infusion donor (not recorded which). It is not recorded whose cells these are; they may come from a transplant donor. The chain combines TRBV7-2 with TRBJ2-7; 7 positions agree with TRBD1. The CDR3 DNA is TGTGCCAGCAGCCCAAGACAGGGCAAATACGAGCAGTACTTC. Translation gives CASSPRQGKYEQYF.